One and the same sample provided the 14 T cell receptor beta chains below, sequenced in a study of shared clonotypes between healthy human individuals. TCRdb's copy holds only in-frame clones and misses some; the assay was immunoSEQ multiplex PCR. The data hold about 2.4 million clones, with 80% to 95% observed a single time. The sequenced sample consisted of naive CD4+ T cells from PBMCs. Subset here: CD45RA+ positively selected. The receptors shown here come from a man between 18 and 29 years old in good health. Some clones in this sample may be carry-over from other donors' samples.

The chain is built from TRBV18 and TRBJ2-3, with 12 bases aligning to TRBD2. The CDR3 totals 17 residues. V gave up 4 bases and J gave up 2 bases; unmatched junction bases: 7. Germline V CDR1 and CDR2: KGHSH, LQKENI. The CDR3, as DNA: TGTGCCAGCTCACTACGGACTAGCGGGACTTCCACAGATACGCAGTATTTT. As protein: CASSLRTSGTSTDTQYF.

This clone was seen a few times. This sequence joins TRBV28 and TRBJ1-2, with 9 nucleotides matching TRBD1. The CDR3 length is 14 residues. The V and J ends lost 6 bases and 6 bases, in that order; junction bases with no gene match: 8. Germline CDR1 MDHEN, CDR2 SYDVKM. For the CDR3, the DNA is TGTGCCAGCAGAGAACAGGGGGCAGCACATGGCTACACCTTC. This gives the protein CASREQGAAHGYTF.

The chain joins TRBV5-1 to TRBJ1-2; D unresolved. V was clipped by 4 bases and J by 4 bases, with 14 bases between them. Germline CDR1 reads SGHRS; CDR2 reads YFSETQ. This CDR3 region has 14 residues. The CDR3: CASSRLTEFYGYTF. The CDR3, as DNA: TGCGCCAGCAGCCGACTAACAGAATTCTATGGCTACACCTTC.

The V gene is TRBV4-1, the J gene TRBJ1-6; D gene uncertain. The V gene lost 5 bases and the J gene lost 5 bases, with 13 bases spanning the gap. Germline values: CDR1 MGHRA, CDR2 YSYEKL. CDR3 length equals 15 residues. The CDR3 bases are TGCGCCAGCAGCATCCGGCAGGACGATAATTCACCCCTCCACTTT. Its translation is CASSIRQDDNSPLHF.

The V call is TRBV28, the J call TRBJ2-3; either TRBD1 or TRBD2 may fit D (5 bases each). Germline V CDR1 and CDR2: MDHEN, SYDVKM. The V and J ends lost 5 bases and 4 bases respectively, with 13 bases between them. There are 14 residues in the CDR3. The CDR3: CASSTRTGPDTQYF. CDR3 in DNA: TGTGCCAGCAGTACCCGAACGGGACCAGATACGCAGTATTTT. The variable domain in full, with the rest retrieved from reference TRBV28 and TRBJ2-3, is DVKVTQSSRYLVKRTGEKVFLECVQDMDHENMFWYRQDPGLGLRLIYFSYDVKMKEKGDIPEGYSVSREKKERFSLILESASTNQTSMYLCASSTRTGPDTQYFGPGTRLTVL.

This chain connects TRBV5-5 to TRBJ1-4; D remains ambiguous. With 4 bases removed from V and 8 bases from J, the gap between germline ends came to 15 bases. Germline V gene lookup returns CDR1 SGHKS and CDR2 YYEKEE (reference sequence). CDR3 length: 14 residues. This CDR3 is CASSTGMSVEKLFF. CDR3 DNA sequence: TGTGCCAGCAGCACCGGTATGTCGGTCGAAAAACTGTTTTTT.

J is TRBJ2-7 and V is TRBV7-9; no clear D gene. This CDR3 region has 11 residues. Trimming took off 2 bases at V and 5 bases at J, with 4 bases between the two ends. The germline gives CDR1 SEHNR, CDR2 FQNEAQ (reference sequence). CDR3 loop: CASSLFDEQYF. Here the CDR3 DNA reads TGTGCCAGCAGCTTATTCGACGAGCAGTACTTC.

The chain uses TRBV10-1 and TRBJ1-4, with D perhaps matching TRBD1 (5 bases). The CDR3 consists of 14 residues. The V gene lost 6 bases and the J gene lost 7 bases, with 15 bases spanning the gap. Germline V gene sequence: CDR1 WNHNN, CDR2 SYGVQD (reference sequence). As DNA, the CDR3 is TGCGCCAGCAGGGGGACTGTAATTGGTGAAAAACTGTTTTTT. Its protein is CASRGTVIGEKLFF.

The V call is TRBV28, the J call TRBJ1-5; TRBD1 agrees at 8 bases. The germline V gene encodes CDR1 MDHEN and CDR2 SYDVKM. The J segment lost 0 bases and the V segment lost 6 bases, leaving 7 bases of the junction unmatched. The CDR3 extends over 16 amino acids. CDR3 coding DNA: TGTGCCAGCAGCTCCGGGACAGGCTATAGCAATCAGCCCCAGCATTTT. Amino acids: CASSSGTGYSNQPQHF.

The chain joins TRBV19 to TRBJ2-4; 9 bases are shared with TRBD2. The CDR3 length is 18 residues. The V gene's germline CDR1 is LNHDA and CDR2 SQIVND (reference sequence). Trimming took 5 bases from V and 0 from J; bases not matched to a gene: 11. CDR3 bases: TGTGCCAGTAGTTCTGGTAGCGGGAGTTGGCCAGCCAAAAACATTCAGTACTTC. Protein sequence: CASSSGSGSWPAKNIQYF. Filled out from reference TRBV19 and TRBJ2-4, the complete variable domain reads DGGITQSPKYLFRKEGQNVTLSCEQNLNHDAMYWYRQDPGQGLRLIYYSQIVNDFQKGDIAEGYSVSREKKESFPLTVTSAQKNPTAFYLCASSSGSGSWPAKNIQYFGAGTRLSVL.

V is TRBV6-5 and J is TRBJ1-3; D is ambiguous. CDR1 and CDR2 from the germline V gene are MNHEY and SVGAGI. CDR3 length: 13 amino acids. Trimming removed 10 bases from V and 3 bases from J, with 13 bases in between. The CDR3 DNA reads TGTGCCACCCGGTGGGCAGGTGGAAACACCATATATTTT. It specifies CATRWAGGNTIYF.

This clone was picked up one time. The chain recombines TRBV25-1 with TRBJ2-5; D tentatively fits TRBD1 or TRBD2 (5 bases each). The CDR3 covers 16 residues. Trimming took 3 bases from V and 2 from J, leaving 16 bases between them. CDR1 and CDR2 from the germline V gene are MGHDK and SYGVNS. The CDR3 loop is CASSDLGTGKQETQYF. The CDR3 nucleotides read TGTGCCAGCAGTGACCTCGGGACCGGCAAACAAGAGACCCAGTACTTC.

The CDR3 reads CASSQEVGQGNTGELFF. The CDR3 DNA sequence: TGTGCCAGCAGCCAGGAAGTGGGTCAGGGGAACACCGGGGAGCTGTTTTTT. The J gene is TRBJ2-2, the V gene TRBV13, with D possibly matching TRBD1 (5 bases). The CDR3 contains 17 residues. Germline-derived CDR1 and CDR2 are PRHDT and FYEKMQ (reference sequence). V lost 5 bases to trimming and J lost 1 base, with 17 bases between them.

The gene calls are TRBV18 and TRBJ2-1; 9 positions agree with TRBD2. With V trimmed by 3 bases and J by 10 bases, 13 bases remained unmatched. The CDR3 length is 16 residues. Germline loops: CDR1 KGHSH, CDR2 LQKENI. CDR3 DNA sequence: TGTGCCAGCTCACCGTATACTAGCGGGTTCGGACTAGAGCAGTTCTTC. Encoded protein: CASSPYTSGFGLEQFF.